The rows below give T cell receptor beta chains drawn from one sample of a study of CD8+CD57+ T cells in acquired aplastic anemia. MiXCR, applied by TCRdb to the reads, yields one record per CDR3 protein. The sample includes around 220,000 distinct CDR3 sequences, roughly 45% seen only once; the top ten take 15% to 20%. Sequencing input: sorted CD4+, CD8+, or CD8+CD57+ T cells (not recorded which) from PBMCs. The receptor source for this set is a human donor with aplastic anemia. CDR3s include the opening cysteine and the closing phenylalanine or tryptophan. The order of the fields is D gene, J gene, V gene, clone size, CDR3 protein, CDR3 DNA. D genes are given only for firm matches. Size tells how often a clone was seen (once, few, many) or the class of an expanded clone, and some rows leave it out.

d_call: TRBD1
j_call: TRBJ1-2
v_call: TRBV15
clone_size: -
cdr3_aa: CATSSWTGALGGGYTF
cdr3_nt: TGTGCCACCAGCAGTTGGACAGGGGCCCTTGGTGGTGGCTACACCTTC

d_call: -
j_call: TRBJ2-3
v_call: TRBV20-1
clone_size: -
cdr3_aa: CSANSQDTDTQYF
cdr3_nt: TGCAGTGCTAATAGTCAGGACACAGATACGCAGTATTTT

d_call: TRBD2
j_call: TRBJ2-5
v_call: TRBV10-1
clone_size: -
cdr3_aa: CASRAGVSETQYF
cdr3_nt: TGCGCCAGCAGAGCGGGAGTATCAGAGACCCAGTACTTC

d_call: TRBD1
j_call: TRBJ1-2
v_call: TRBV7-6
clone_size: -
cdr3_aa: CASSSGQGTLNYGYTF
cdr3_nt: TGTGCCAGCAGCTCGGGACAGGGTACCCTTAACTATGGCTACACCTTC

d_call: -
j_call: TRBJ1-6
v_call: TRBV11-2
clone_size: many
cdr3_aa: CASSPLIRTVSYNSPLHF
cdr3_nt: TGTGCCAGCAGCCCTTTAATTCGGACTGTCTCCTATAATTCACCCCTCCACTTT

d_call: TRBD1
j_call: TRBJ1-1
v_call: TRBV7-2
clone_size: few
cdr3_aa: CASSSNRGMNTEAFF
cdr3_nt: TGTGCCAGCAGCTCAAACAGGGGCATGAACACTGAAGCTTTCTTT

d_call: -
j_call: TRBJ1-5
v_call: TRBV5-1
clone_size: many
cdr3_aa: CASSLGEGSSNQPQHF
cdr3_nt: TGCGCCAGCAGCCTCGGGGAAGGAAGTAGCAATCAGCCCCAGCATTTT

d_call: -
j_call: TRBJ1-5
v_call: TRBV15
clone_size: few
cdr3_aa: CATSIYGGETQHF
cdr3_nt: TGTGCCACCAGCATCTACGGAGGAGAGACCCAGCATTTT

d_call: TRBD2
j_call: TRBJ2-3
v_call: TRBV20-1
clone_size: -
cdr3_aa: CSARLAGRTDTQYF
cdr3_nt: TGCAGTGCTAGACTAGCGGGCCGCACAGATACGCAGTATTTT

d_call: TRBD1
j_call: TRBJ1-3
v_call: TRBV9
clone_size: -
cdr3_aa: CASSVGTGGNSGNTIYF
cdr3_nt: TGTGCCAGCAGCGTAGGGACAGGGGGCAACTCCGGAAACACCATATATTTT

d_call: TRBD2
j_call: TRBJ2-7
v_call: TRBV25-1
clone_size: many
cdr3_aa: CASSNSGGLLLYF
cdr3_nt: TGTGCCAGCAGTAATAGCGGGGGGTTACTCCTTTACTTC

d_call: TRBD2
j_call: TRBJ2-7
v_call: TRBV5-6
clone_size: many
cdr3_aa: CASSWISGGRSSYEQYF
cdr3_nt: TGTGCCAGCAGCTGGATAAGCGGGGGCCGTAGCTCCTACGAGCAGTACTTC

d_call: TRBD1
j_call: TRBJ2-7
v_call: TRBV9
clone_size: -
cdr3_aa: CASSQTGDSCEQYF
cdr3_nt: TGTGCCAGCAGCCAGACAGGGGACTCCTGCGAGCAGTACTTC

d_call: TRBD1
j_call: TRBJ1-2
v_call: TRBV28
clone_size: -
cdr3_aa: CASRLEGANYGYTF
cdr3_nt: TGTGCCAGCAGGCTCGAGGGGGCCAACTATGGCTACACCTTC

d_call: TRBD1
j_call: TRBJ2-7
v_call: TRBV7-3
clone_size: -
cdr3_aa: CASSVTGGYEQYF
cdr3_nt: TGTGCCAGCAGCGTGACAGGGGGCTACGAGCAGTACTTC

d_call: -
j_call: TRBJ1-2
v_call: TRBV3-1
clone_size: many
cdr3_aa: CASSQVRNYGYTF
cdr3_nt: TGTGCCAGCAGCCAAGTTAGGAACTATGGCTACACCTTC

d_call: -
j_call: TRBJ1-5
v_call: TRBV7-9
clone_size: -
cdr3_aa: CASSFERVQPQHF
cdr3_nt: TGTGCCAGCAGCTTTGAAAGGGTGCAGCCCCAGCATTTT

d_call: -
j_call: TRBJ1-6
v_call: TRBV24-1
clone_size: once
cdr3_aa: CATSGGTSGGAYNSPLHF
cdr3_nt: TGTGCCACCAGTGGCGGGACTAGCGGGGGGGCCTATAATTCACCCCTCCACTTT

d_call: -
j_call: TRBJ1-2
v_call: TRBV11-2
clone_size: many
cdr3_aa: CASSREAAGYTF
cdr3_nt: TGTGCCAGCAGCCGGGAGGCCGCCGGCTACACCTTC

d_call: TRBD1
j_call: TRBJ2-1
v_call: TRBV11-2
clone_size: many
cdr3_aa: CASSLDAGTGVFF
cdr3_nt: TGTGCCAGCAGCTTAGATGCCGGGACAGGGGTTTTCTTC

d_call: -
j_call: TRBJ2-7
v_call: TRBV4-3
clone_size: few
cdr3_aa: CASSQERAASYEQYF
cdr3_nt: TGCGCCAGCAGCCAAGAGAGAGCGGCCTCCTACGAGCAGTACTTC

d_call: -
j_call: TRBJ1-6
v_call: TRBV20-1
clone_size: many
cdr3_aa: CSARDPGHMNSPLHF
cdr3_nt: TGCAGTGCTAGAGATCCCGGACATATGAATTCACCCCTCCACTTT

d_call: -
j_call: TRBJ2-7
v_call: TRBV12-3/TRBV12-4
clone_size: few
cdr3_aa: CASSLGVKPHEQYF
cdr3_nt: TGTGCCAGCAGTTTAGGAGTTAAACCGCACGAGCAGTACTTC

d_call: -
j_call: TRBJ1-1
v_call: TRBV7-2
clone_size: -
cdr3_aa: CASTPPGQQAFF
cdr3_nt: TGTGCCAGCACCCCACCCGGACAGCAAGCTTTCTTT

d_call: -
j_call: TRBJ2-7
v_call: TRBV29-1
clone_size: -
cdr3_aa: CSVYVSTYEQYF
cdr3_nt: TGCAGCGTTTACGTCTCTACCTACGAGCAGTACTTC

d_call: TRBD2
j_call: TRBJ2-1
v_call: TRBV7-3
clone_size: -
cdr3_aa: CASSSASGDNEQFF
cdr3_nt: TGTGCCAGCAGTTCCGCTAGCGGAGACAATGAGCAGTTCTTC

d_call: TRBD1
j_call: TRBJ2-2
v_call: TRBV7-3
clone_size: many
cdr3_aa: CASTPGQGRTGELFF
cdr3_nt: TGTGCCAGCACCCCGGGACAGGGTCGCACCGGGGAGCTGTTTTTT

d_call: TRBD1
j_call: TRBJ1-3
v_call: TRBV7-9
clone_size: few
cdr3_aa: CASSSRTGWSTIYF
cdr3_nt: TGTGCCAGCAGCTCCCGGACAGGGTGGAGCACCATATATTTT

d_call: -
j_call: TRBJ2-7
v_call: TRBV20-1
clone_size: many
cdr3_aa: CSARDLMLEQYF
cdr3_nt: TGCAGTGCTAGAGATCTGATGCTCGAGCAGTACTTC

d_call: TRBD1
j_call: TRBJ2-7
v_call: TRBV18
clone_size: -
cdr3_aa: CARSPPGRGHDEQYF
cdr3_nt: TGCGCCCGCTCACCACCGGGCAGGGGGCACGACGAGCAGTACTTC

d_call: TRBD1
j_call: TRBJ2-7
v_call: TRBV15
clone_size: -
cdr3_aa: CATSRAGTASSYEQYF
cdr3_nt: TGTGCCACCAGCAGAGCGGGGACAGCGAGCTCCTACGAGCAGTACTTC

d_call: TRBD2
j_call: TRBJ2-1
v_call: TRBV20-1
clone_size: -
cdr3_aa: CSAERLAVLNEQFF
cdr3_nt: TGCAGTGCTGAGCGACTAGCGGTCCTCAATGAGCAGTTCTTC

d_call: -
j_call: TRBJ2-6
v_call: TRBV20-1
clone_size: many
cdr3_aa: CSASQVPGANVLTF
cdr3_nt: TGCAGTGCTTCACAGGTACCCGGGGCCAACGTCCTGACTTTC

d_call: -
j_call: TRBJ2-7
v_call: TRBV7-2
clone_size: -
cdr3_aa: CASSLSRELYEQYF
cdr3_nt: TGTGCCAGCAGCTTGTCTCGGGAGCTCTACGAGCAGTACTTC

d_call: -
j_call: TRBJ2-7
v_call: TRBV7-9
clone_size: many
cdr3_aa: CASSLNRDGEQYF
cdr3_nt: TGTGCCAGCAGCTTAAACAGGGACGGCGAGCAGTACTTC

d_call: TRBD1
j_call: TRBJ1-5
v_call: TRBV20-1
clone_size: -
cdr3_aa: CSAPFRQGGAQPQHF
cdr3_nt: TGCAGTGCTCCCTTCCGACAGGGAGGGGCCCAGCCCCAGCATTTT

d_call: -
j_call: TRBJ2-7
v_call: TRBV11-2
clone_size: -
cdr3_aa: CASSRDSHYEQYF
cdr3_nt: TGTGCCAGCAGCCGAGACAGCCATTACGAGCAGTACTTC

d_call: -
j_call: TRBJ2-4
v_call: TRBV19
clone_size: -
cdr3_aa: CASSIRVLDIQYF
cdr3_nt: TGTGCCAGTAGTATCAGGGTTCTCGACATTCAGTACTTC

d_call: TRBD2
j_call: TRBJ2-3
v_call: TRBV3-1
clone_size: many
cdr3_aa: CASSPRGGFTDTQYF
cdr3_nt: TGTGCCAGCAGTCCTCGCGGGGGATTCACAGATACGCAGTATTTT

d_call: TRBD2
j_call: TRBJ2-1
v_call: TRBV7-2
clone_size: -
cdr3_aa: CASSVAGPSSYNEQFF
cdr3_nt: TGTGCCAGCAGCGTAGCGGGCCCAAGCTCCTACAATGAGCAGTTCTTC

d_call: -
j_call: TRBJ2-7
v_call: TRBV19
clone_size: many
cdr3_aa: CASSISHRDPYEQYF
cdr3_nt: TGTGCCAGTAGTATATCGCACAGGGACCCCTACGAGCAGTACTTC

d_call: -
j_call: TRBJ1-1
v_call: TRBV7-9
clone_size: -
cdr3_aa: CAGSLHREGTEAFF
cdr3_nt: TGTGCCGGCAGCTTACACAGGGAAGGCACTGAAGCTTTCTTT

d_call: -
j_call: TRBJ1-6
v_call: TRBV2
clone_size: many
cdr3_aa: CASSEGRGNSPLHF
cdr3_nt: TGTGCCAGCAGTGAAGGCAGGGGTAATTCACCCCTCCACTTT

d_call: -
j_call: TRBJ1-4
v_call: TRBV20-1
clone_size: -
cdr3_aa: CSSSVQSLGTNEKLFF
cdr3_nt: TGCAGTTCTAGTGTTCAGAGTCTGGGAACTAATGAAAAACTGTTTTTT

d_call: TRBD1
j_call: TRBJ1-2
v_call: TRBV5-1
clone_size: -
cdr3_aa: CASSWGQSSYNGYTF
cdr3_nt: TGCGCCAGCAGCTGGGGACAGAGCTCCTACAATGGCTACACCTTC

d_call: TRBD2
j_call: TRBJ2-6
v_call: TRBV7-2
clone_size: -
cdr3_aa: CASSLDYVRGGLFGANVLTF
cdr3_nt: TGTGCCAGCAGCTTAGATTATGTCCGGGGGGGCTTGTTTGGGGCCAACGTCCTGACTTTC

d_call: -
j_call: TRBJ2-3
v_call: TRBV7-2
clone_size: -
cdr3_aa: CASSLVGAGDTQYF
cdr3_nt: TGTGCCAGCAGCTTAGTCGGGGCCGGGGATACGCAGTATTTT

d_call: -
j_call: TRBJ2-7
v_call: TRBV5-1
clone_size: -
cdr3_aa: CASRSGRTTYEQYF
cdr3_nt: TGTGCCAGCAGGTCGGGACGGACTACCTACGAGCAGTACTTC

d_call: -
j_call: TRBJ1-6
v_call: TRBV10-3
clone_size: -
cdr3_aa: CANSPGSGAGISSSPLHF
cdr3_nt: TGTGCCAACAGTCCGGGGTCTGGGGCAGGGATTTCTTCGTCACCCCTCCACTTT

d_call: -
j_call: TRBJ2-3
v_call: TRBV3-1
clone_size: -
cdr3_aa: CASSPGRRRTDTQYF
cdr3_nt: TGTGCCAGCAGCCCCGGCCGCAGACGCACAGATACGCAGTATTTT

d_call: -
j_call: TRBJ1-3
v_call: TRBV2
clone_size: few
cdr3_aa: CAGGGAGTSSGNTIYF
cdr3_nt: TGTGCCGGGGGGGGGGCGGGTACGAGCTCTGGAAACACCATATATTTT

d_call: -
j_call: TRBJ1-2
v_call: TRBV28
clone_size: -
cdr3_aa: CASSWDNYGYTF
cdr3_nt: TGTGCCAGCAGTTGGGACAACTATGGCTACACCTTC

d_call: -
j_call: TRBJ1-5
v_call: TRBV11-2
clone_size: many
cdr3_aa: CASCRDSNQPQHF
cdr3_nt: TGTGCCAGCTGCCGGGACAGCAATCAGCCCCAGCATTTT

d_call: -
j_call: TRBJ1-1
v_call: TRBV20-1
clone_size: -
cdr3_aa: CSAPHTEAFF
cdr3_nt: TGCAGTGCTCCCCACACTGAAGCTTTCTTT

d_call: -
j_call: TRBJ2-7
v_call: TRBV6-4
clone_size: many
cdr3_aa: CASYEQYF
cdr3_nt: TGTGCCAGCTACGAGCAGTACTTC

d_call: -
j_call: TRBJ1-2
v_call: TRBV24-1
clone_size: -
cdr3_aa: CARDPGGDYGYTF
cdr3_nt: TGTGCTAGAGATCCTGGAGGGGACTATGGCTACACCTTC

d_call: -
j_call: TRBJ1-3
v_call: TRBV12-3/TRBV12-4
clone_size: many
cdr3_aa: CASRLGIAGNTIYF
cdr3_nt: TGTGCCAGCAGGCTAGGGATAGCTGGAAACACCATATATTTT